Below are 30 T cell receptor beta chains sequenced from a single sample in a study of T cells in Graves' hyperthyroidism and ophthalmopathy. The TCR beta CDR3 regions underwent amplification using RNA transcripts as the source. The primer set for the first-round RT-PCR of the TCR CDR3 was HTBI. TCRdb used MiXCR to reprocess the multiplex PCR reads, holding one entry per CDR3 protein. The table records 500,000 or so distinct CDR3 sequences, roughly 16% of them present only once. Sequenced material: blood. Every receptor here comes from a woman aged 30 to 39 with Graves' ophthalmopathy.

Many counts were recorded for this clonotype. This chain uses TRBV7-9 with TRBJ1-2; D may be TRBD1 (5 bases). CDR1 and CDR2 (germline): SEHNR, FQNEAQ (reference sequence). The V gene lost 5 bases and the J gene lost 4 bases, with 20 bases spanning the gap. This CDR3 contains 16 residues. The CDR3: CASSPLNRGTSYGYTF. The CDR3 bases are TGTGCCAGCAGCCCACTTAATCGGGGGACGAGCTATGGCTACACCTTC.

This clonotype was counted many times. J is TRBJ2-3 and V is TRBV30; D gene ambiguous. Trimming left V 2 bases short and J 3 bases short, with 6 bases between. Germline V lookup: CDR1 GTSNPN, CDR2 SVGIG (reference sequence). This CDR3 is 12 amino acids long. CDR3 nucleotide sequence: TGTGCCTGGAGTCCGTTAACAGATACGCAGTATTTT. This codes for CAWSPLTDTQYF.

J is TRBJ2-4 and V is TRBV5-1; D might be TRBD2 (5 bases). V was clipped by 4 bases and J by 4 bases, with 9 bases between them. Germline values: CDR1 SGHRS, CDR2 YFSETQ. CDR3 length: 13 amino acids. CDR3 in amino acids: CASSDPGKNIQYF. CDR3 DNA: TGCGCCAGCAGCGATCCGGGAAAAAACATTCAGTACTTC.

This clonotype was counted ten times or more. J is TRBJ2-2 and V is TRBV3-1; TRBD1 aligns across 7 bases. The germline V gene encodes CDR1 LGHDT and CDR2 YNNKEL (reference sequence). CDR3 length equals 16 residues. The ends lost 0 bases at V and 5 bases at J; junction bases unmatched: 6. In nucleotides, the CDR3 is TGTGCCAGCAGCCAAGAAGGGGGCGCTTTAACCGGGGAGCTGTTTTTT. Amino acid sequence: CASSQEGGALTGELFF. Full variable domain (rest looked up from reference TRBV3-1 and TRBJ2-2): DTAVSQTPKYLVTQMGNDKSIKCEQNLGHDTMYWYKQDSKKFLKIMFSYNNKELIINETVPNRFSPKSPDKAHLNLHINSLELGDSAVYFCASSQEGGALTGELFFGEGSRLTVL.

This clonotype was seen ten or more times. The genes are TRBV6-2 or TRBV6-3 and TRBJ2-1; TRBD1 or TRBD2 may be the D gene (5 bases each). The CDR3 runs to 15 residues. Trimming left V 2 bases short and J 5 bases short, with 13 bases between. CDR1 and CDR2 from the germline V gene are MNHEY and SVGEGT. CDR3 DNA: TGTGCCAGCAGTTACACTTGGGGGTTGGACAATGAGCAGTTCTTC. The encoded protein is CASSYTWGLDNEQFF.

This rearrangement joins TRBV9 to TRBJ2-7, with D maybe TRBD2 (5 bases). Trimming removed 4 bases at V and 4 bases at J, with 18 bases between. The CDR3 spans 15 residues. The germline V gene encodes CDR1 SGDLS and CDR2 YYNGEE. Here the CDR3 DNA reads TGTGCCAGCAGCCCCAGCGGAGTTGGTGGTTACGAGCAGTACTTC. Protein: CASSPSGVGGYEQYF.

Many counts were recorded for this clonotype. The chain has TRBV4-3 and TRBJ2-5, with TRBD2 as a possible D gene (6 bases). This CDR3 has 14 amino acids. Germline loops: CDR1 LGHNA, CDR2 YSLEER. The V gene lost 1 base and the J gene lost 5 bases, with 11 bases spanning the gap. DNA of the CDR3: TGCGCCAGCAGCCAAGCGGGCGGGACGGAGACCCAGTACTTC. This encodes CASSQAGGTETQYF.

The rearrangement joins TRBV7-2 to TRBJ2-2; 14 bases line up with TRBD2. This CDR3 has 19 amino acids. V lost 5 bases, J lost 0 bases, and 8 bases stayed unmatched. Germline loops: CDR1 SGHTA, CDR2 FQGNSA. The CDR3 region is CASSTRTSGGNSNTGELFF. The CDR3 DNA is TGTGCCAGCAGCACCCGGACTAGCGGGGGGAACTCGAACACCGGGGAGCTGTTTTTT.

This clonotype showed up many times. The chain uses TRBV5-1 and TRBJ2-7; TRBD1 matches at 10 bases. This CDR3 region has 17 residues. V was pared by 7 bases and J by 3 bases, with 16 bases of the junction left unmatched. Germline assignment: CDR1 SGHRS and CDR2 YFSETQ. As DNA, the CDR3 is TGCGCCAGCGAACCCGGGACAGGGGCCATTAGTTACTACGAGCAGTACTTC. Protein: CASEPGTGAISYYEQYF. Complete variable domain (other parts from reference TRBV5-1 and TRBJ2-7): KAGVTQTPRYLIKTRGQQVTLSCSPISGHRSVSWYQQTPGQGLQFLFEYFSETQRNKGNFPGRFSGRQFSNSRSEMNVSTLELGDSALYLCASEPGTGAISYYEQYFGPGTRLTVT.

This clonotype was found a few times. The gene calls are TRBV9 and TRBJ1-2, with no clear D. The CDR3 contains 15 residues. Trimming left V 0 bases short and J 4 bases short, with 13 bases between. The germline V gene has CDR1 SGDLS and CDR2 YYNGEE. CDR3 nucleotides: TGTGCCAGCAGCGTAGAAGTAGGGCATCTCTATGGCTACACCTTC. It encodes CASSVEVGHLYGYTF.

The chain recombines TRBV27 with TRBJ2-2; D not resolved. The germline V gene has CDR1 MNHEY and CDR2 SMNVEV (reference sequence). This CDR3 has 13 residues. The V end was cut by 5 bases, the J end by 6 bases, with 10 bases between. This CDR3 is CASSVGASGELFF. As DNA, the CDR3 is TGTGCCAGCAGTGTTGGAGCCTCCGGGGAGCTGTTTTTT.

This clonotype appeared many times. This chain connects TRBV28 to TRBJ2-5; D unclear. Per germline, CDR1 MDHEN and CDR2 SYDVKM. The CDR3 covers 14 residues. Trimming stripped 2 bases from V and 4 bases from J, with 11 bases between. The CDR3 region has the DNA TGTGCCAGCAGTTTAATGATCTGGGCAGAGACCCAGTACTTC. Translated, it gives CASSLMIWAETQYF.

This clonotype was seen at least ten times. The CDR3 protein is CASSYLETSDEQFF. In DNA, the CDR3 is TGTGCCAGCAGTTACCTTGAGACTAGCGATGAGCAGTTCTTC. J is TRBJ2-1 and V is TRBV6-5, with 8 bases lining up with TRBD2. V gave up 2 bases and J gave up 8 bases; unmatched junction bases: 5. The CDR3 consists of 14 residues. Germline assignment: CDR1 MNHEY and CDR2 SVGAGI.

This clonotype was found many times. The CDR3 reads CASSIQGVEETQYF. For the CDR3, the DNA is TGTGCCAGCAGCATCCAGGGGGTTGAAGAGACCCAGTACTTC. The chain recombines TRBV5-4 with TRBJ2-5; 7 bases align to TRBD1. Looked up from germline, CDR1 is SGHNT and CDR2 is YYREEE (reference sequence). Germline trimming cut 4 bases from V and 3 bases from J; bases unmatched to any gene: 6. The length of the CDR3 is 14 residues.

The table lists this clonotype with many counts. The chain employs TRBV7-3 and TRBJ2-1, with 7 bases lining up with TRBD2. The CDR3 is 15 residues long. The J segment lost 4 bases and the V segment lost 0 bases, leaving 3 bases of the junction unmatched. CDR1 and CDR2 from the germline V gene are SGHTA and FQGTGA. In DNA form, the CDR3 reads TGTGCCAGCAGCTTAACGGGAGGGCCTTACAATGAGCAGTTCTTC. It translates to CASSLTGGPYNEQFF.

This chain joins TRBV19 and TRBJ2-1, with TRBD2 matching 7 bases. CDR1 LNHDA and CDR2 SQIVND come from the germline V gene (reference sequence). The CDR3 runs 13 residues. The V segment lost 5 bases and the J segment 10 bases; nucleotides outside the gene matches: 8. The CDR3 sequence: CASSAPLGGEQFF. The CDR3 DNA is TGTGCCAGTAGTGCCCCGTTGGGGGGGGAGCAGTTCTTC.

This clonotype was counted between two and nine times. The chain couples TRBV29-1 to TRBJ1-1; possible D gene TRBD1, 5 bases. The V gene's germline CDR1 is SQVTM and CDR2 ANQGSEA. The CDR3 has 13 amino acids. The V end was cut by 1 base, the J end by 4 bases, with 10 bases between. CDR3 nucleotides: TGCAGCGTTGAAGGGGGGTCGGCCACTGAAGCTTTCTTT. It codes for CSVEGGSATEAFF.

This clonotype was found a few times. V and J are TRBV19 and TRBJ1-5, with D perhaps matching TRBD1 (6 bases). Trimming stripped 1 base from V and 3 bases from J, with 13 bases between. Germline CDR1 reads LNHDA; CDR2 reads SQIVND (reference sequence). This CDR3 is 16 amino acids long. The chain's CDR3 is CASSIGPGETNQPQHF. In DNA form, the CDR3 reads TGTGCCAGTAGTATAGGGCCAGGGGAAACCAATCAGCCCCAGCATTTT.

This CDR3 is CASSLGSGLNTEAFF. CDR3 nucleotides: TGTGCCAGCAGCTTAGGTTCAGGGCTGAACACTGAAGCTTTCTTT. The chain recombines TRBV11-2 with TRBJ1-1; a possible D gene is TRBD1 (5 bases). CDR1 is SGHAT, CDR2 FQNNGV, per germline. CDR3 size: 15 residues. V was clipped by 1 base and J by 0 bases, with 9 bases between them.

This clonotype was observed a few times. The V and J genes are TRBV5-1 and TRBJ2-5; 10 nucleotides align to TRBD2. Germline V gene lookup returns CDR1 SGHRS and CDR2 YFSETQ. The CDR3 covers 14 residues. J gave up 1 base and V 6 bases, and 3 bases lay outside the gene matches. The CDR3 coding sequence is TGCGCCAGCAAAGAGCGGGAGGGCCAAGAGACCCAGTACTTC. Protein sequence: CASKEREGQETQYF.

This chain uses TRBV20-1 with TRBJ2-2; D might be TRBD1 (6 bases). This CDR3 has 17 amino acids. V was cut by 7 bases and J by 0 bases, with 21 bases left in between. The germline V gene has CDR1 DFQATT and CDR2 SNEGSKA (reference sequence). The CDR3 bases are TGCAGTGTTACCCTTCCCCCAGGGGATACGAACACCGGGGAGCTGTTTTTT. As protein: CSVTLPPGDTNTGELFF.

This clonotype was observed at least ten times. The rearrangement links TRBV12-3 or TRBV12-4 to TRBJ2-5, with 10 bases matching TRBD1. Trimming at V came to 6 bases and at J to 5 bases, leaving 9 bases not matched to a gene. The CDR3 extends over 15 amino acids. The CDR3 loop is CASRPPGQGRETQYF. The CDR3 DNA reads as TGTGCCAGCAGGCCACCGGGACAGGGGCGGGAGACCCAGTACTTC.

This clonotype was counted a few times. This clone may be a read error of a much larger clone one base away. The chain carries TRBV11-2 and TRBJ1-3; no clear D gene. Germline CDR1 reads SGHAT; CDR2 reads FQNNGV. The CDR3 loop spans 16 amino acids. The CDR3 bases are TGTGCCAGCAGCTTCCTTAACCCTGGTTCTGGAAGCACCATATATTTT. Residues: CASSFLNPGSGSTIYF. The variable domain in full, with the rest retrieved from reference TRBV11-2 and TRBJ1-3, is EAGVAQSPRYKIIEKRQSVAFWCNPISGHATLYWYQQILGQGPKLLIQFQNNGVVDDSQLPKDRFSAERLKGVDSTLKIQPAKLEDSAVYLCASSFLNPGSGSTIYFGEGSWLTVV.

This chain uses TRBV2 with TRBJ2-7, with unresolved D. The V end was cut by 5 bases, the J end by 6 bases, with 11 bases between. The CDR3 covers 12 residues. Germline V gene sequence: CDR1 SNHLY, CDR2 FYNNEI. CDR3 loop: CASSLGSVEQYF. In nucleotides, the CDR3 is TGTGCCAGCAGTTTAGGTAGTGTCGAGCAGTACTTC.

This clonotype was seen a handful of times. V usage is TRBV19 and J usage is TRBJ2-7, with D tentatively TRBD1 (6 bases). Looked up from germline, CDR1 is LNHDA and CDR2 is SQIVND (reference sequence). The V and J ends lost 4 bases and 6 bases respectively, with 19 bases between them. This CDR3 spans 15 amino acids. This CDR3 is CASSRGHLTGSEQYF. For the CDR3, the DNA is TGTGCCAGTAGTAGGGGACATCTTACAGGTAGCGAGCAGTACTTC.

V is TRBV19 and J is TRBJ2-2, with D uncertain. The germline CDR1 and CDR2 sequences are LNHDA and SQIVND (reference sequence). The CDR3 contains 14 residues. Trimming took 1 base from V and 5 from J, leaving 8 bases between them. In nucleotides, the CDR3 is TGTGCCAGTAGTATAGGGGCTCAGACCGGGGAGCTGTTTTTT. Its protein is CASSIGAQTGELFF.

This clonotype was recorded a few times. The chain uses TRBV7-3 and TRBJ2-1, with D tentatively TRBD2 (6 bases). The CDR3 is made up of 16 amino acids. Germline V gene sequence: CDR1 SGHTA, CDR2 FQGTGA. Trimming shortened V by 2 bases and J by 1 base, and 12 bases separated the two germline ends. CDR3 amino acids: CASSLVRGGSYNEQFF. The DNA of the CDR3 is TGTGCCAGCAGCTTAGTCCGCGGAGGGTCCTACAATGAGCAGTTCTTC.

A few counts support this clonotype. The chain employs TRBV6-2 or TRBV6-3 and TRBJ2-1; 10 positions agree with TRBD2. Per germline, CDR1 MNHEY and CDR2 SVGEGT. The V and J ends lost 0 bases and 0 bases, in that order; junction bases with no gene match: 2. The CDR3 extends over 17 amino acids. CDR3: CASSYSGLAASYNEQFF. CDR3 DNA: TGTGCCAGCAGTTACTCCGGACTAGCGGCCTCCTACAATGAGCAGTTCTTC.

The chain recombines TRBV6-1 with TRBJ2-6; 7 positions match TRBD1. Germline trimming cut 7 bases from V and 4 bases from J; bases unmatched to any gene: 7. This CDR3 spans 15 amino acids. The V gene's germline CDR1 is MNHNS and CDR2 SASEGT. CDR3 DNA sequence: TGTGCCAGCAATCCAAAGGGGGCCGGGGCCAACGTCCTGACTTTC. Protein product: CASNPKGAGANVLTF.

This clonotype was picked up many times. The chain has TRBV20-1 and TRBJ1-5; 9 nucleotides align to TRBD1. This CDR3 is built from 11 residues. From germline, CDR1 is DFQATT and CDR2 SNEGSKA (reference sequence). The V and J ends lost 7 bases and 12 bases, in that order; junction bases with no gene match: 7. DNA for the CDR3: TGCAGTGTCATCCGGGACAGGGACCAGCATTTT. This gives the protein CSVIRDRDQHF.